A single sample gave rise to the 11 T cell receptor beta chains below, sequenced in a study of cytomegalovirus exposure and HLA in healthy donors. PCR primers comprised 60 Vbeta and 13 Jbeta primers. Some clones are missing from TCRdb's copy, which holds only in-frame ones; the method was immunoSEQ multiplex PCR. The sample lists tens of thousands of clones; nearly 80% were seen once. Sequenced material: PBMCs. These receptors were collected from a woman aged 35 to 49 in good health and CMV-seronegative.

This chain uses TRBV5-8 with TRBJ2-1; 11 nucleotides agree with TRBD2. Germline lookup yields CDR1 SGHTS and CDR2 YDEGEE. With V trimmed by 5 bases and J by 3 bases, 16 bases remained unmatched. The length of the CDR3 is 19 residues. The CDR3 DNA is TGTGCCAGCAGGTTCCCTTCCCGCTTAGCGGGAGGGTTCTACAATGAGCAGTTCTTC. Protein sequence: CASRFPSRLAGGFYNEQFF.

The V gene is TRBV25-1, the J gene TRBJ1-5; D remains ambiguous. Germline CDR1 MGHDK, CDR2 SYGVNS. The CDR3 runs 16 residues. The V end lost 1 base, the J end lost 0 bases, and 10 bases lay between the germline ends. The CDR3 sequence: CASSESRDYSNQPQHF. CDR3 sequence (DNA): TGTGCCAGCAGTGAATCGAGAGATTATAGCAATCAGCCCCAGCATTTT.

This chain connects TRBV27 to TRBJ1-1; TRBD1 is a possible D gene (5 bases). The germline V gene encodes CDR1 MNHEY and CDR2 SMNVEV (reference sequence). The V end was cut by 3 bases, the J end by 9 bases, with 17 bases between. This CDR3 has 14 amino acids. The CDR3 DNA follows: TGTGCCAGCAGTTTTAGGGGTGGCTTGAGAAAAGCTTTCTTT. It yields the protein CASSFRGGLRKAFF.

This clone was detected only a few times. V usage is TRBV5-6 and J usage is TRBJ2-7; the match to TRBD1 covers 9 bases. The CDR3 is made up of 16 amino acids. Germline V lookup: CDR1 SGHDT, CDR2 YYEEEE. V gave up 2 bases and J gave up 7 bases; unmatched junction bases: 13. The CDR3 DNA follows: TGTGCCAGCAGCTTCTCCACAGGGGGCGTTTCTTGGGAGCAGTACTTC. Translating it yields CASSFSTGGVSWEQYF.

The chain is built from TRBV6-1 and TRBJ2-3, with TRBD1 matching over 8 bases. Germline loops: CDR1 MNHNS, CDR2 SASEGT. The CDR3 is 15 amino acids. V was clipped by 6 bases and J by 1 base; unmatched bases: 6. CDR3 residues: CASSQDRVGTDTQYF. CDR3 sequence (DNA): TGTGCCAGCAGCCAGGACAGGGTGGGCACAGATACGCAGTATTTT.

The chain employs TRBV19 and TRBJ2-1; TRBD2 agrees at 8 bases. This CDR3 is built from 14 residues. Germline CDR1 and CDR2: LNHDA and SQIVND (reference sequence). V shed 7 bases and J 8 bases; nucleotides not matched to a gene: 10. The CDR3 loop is CASKRGLEDYEQFF. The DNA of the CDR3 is TGTGCCAGTAAACGGGGACTAGAAGATTATGAGCAGTTCTTC.

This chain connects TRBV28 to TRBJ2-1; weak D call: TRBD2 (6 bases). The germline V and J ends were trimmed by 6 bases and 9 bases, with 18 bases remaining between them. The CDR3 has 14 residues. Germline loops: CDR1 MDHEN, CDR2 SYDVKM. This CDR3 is CASSSPEMRGEQFF. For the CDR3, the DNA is TGTGCCAGCAGCTCTCCGGAGATGCGGGGTGAGCAGTTCTTC.

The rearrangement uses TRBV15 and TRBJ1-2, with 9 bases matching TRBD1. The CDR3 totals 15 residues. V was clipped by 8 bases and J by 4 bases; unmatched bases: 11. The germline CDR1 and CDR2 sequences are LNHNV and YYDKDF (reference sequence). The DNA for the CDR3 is TGTGCCACCCGAACCGGGACAGGGTCCCGCTATGGCTACACCTTC. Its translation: CATRTGTGSRYGYTF. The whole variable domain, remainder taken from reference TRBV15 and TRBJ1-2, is DAMVIQNPRYQVTQFGKPVTLSCSQTLNHNVMYWYQQKSSQAPKLLFHYYDKDFNNEADTPDNFQSRRPNTSFCFLDIRSPGLGDTAMYLCATRTGTGSRYGYTFGSGTRLTVV.

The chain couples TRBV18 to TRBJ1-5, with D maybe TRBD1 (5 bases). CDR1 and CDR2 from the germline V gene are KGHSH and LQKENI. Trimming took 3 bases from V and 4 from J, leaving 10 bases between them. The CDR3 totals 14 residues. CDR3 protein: CASSPGLINQPQHF. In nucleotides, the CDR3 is TGTGCCAGCTCACCGGGACTGATTAATCAGCCCCAGCATTTT.

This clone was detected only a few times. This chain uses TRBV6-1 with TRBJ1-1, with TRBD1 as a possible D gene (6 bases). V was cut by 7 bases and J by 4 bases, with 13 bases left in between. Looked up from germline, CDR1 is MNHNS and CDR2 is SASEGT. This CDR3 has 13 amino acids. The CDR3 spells CASNPQGGTEAFF. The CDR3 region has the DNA TGTGCCAGCAACCCACAGGGCGGCACTGAAGCTTTCTTT.

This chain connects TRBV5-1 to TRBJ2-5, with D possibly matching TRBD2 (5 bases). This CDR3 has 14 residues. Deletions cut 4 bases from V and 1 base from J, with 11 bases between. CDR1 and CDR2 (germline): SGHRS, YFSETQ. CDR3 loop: CASSLGVAQETQYF. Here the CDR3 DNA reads TGCGCCAGCAGCCTCGGGGTAGCCCAAGAGACCCAGTACTTC.